This T cell receptor (beta chain) stems from a study of Tregs in tolerant kidney transplant recipients. Assay used: immunoSEQ multiplex PCR; TCRdb lists only in-frame clones, some missing. The repertoire holds about 77,000 clones, with nearly 98% as singletons. Trimming cost V 1 base and J 6 bases, with 14 bases left between them. This CDR3 has 14 amino acids. From germline, CDR1 is SGHNT and CDR2 YYREEE (reference sequence). The source of this sequence is a human donor who received a combined kidney and bone marrow transplant. The sample in question was CD4+ T cells from blood, obtained before the transplant. The J gene is TRBJ2-7, the V gene TRBV5-4, with D possibly being TRBD1 (5 bases). CDR3 bases: TGTGCCAGCAGCTTGCGACACCTTAGGGGCGAGCAGTACTTC. Protein: CASSLRHLRGEQYF. The entire variable domain, with the rest obtained from reference TRBV5-4 and TRBJ2-7, is as follows: ETGVTQSPTHLIKTRGQQVTLRCSSQSGHNTVSWYQQALGQGPQFIFQYYREEENGRGNFPPRFSGLQFPNYSSELNVNALELDDSALYLCASSLRHLRGEQYFGPGTRLTVT.